A single sample gave rise to the 4 T cell receptor beta chains below, sequenced in a study of neurological immune-mediated disorders. Each CDR3 protein gets one entry after TCRdb re-called the 5' RACE reads with MiXCR. The table shows tens of thousands of distinct CDR3 sequences, with 15% to 20% occurring only once. Input material: PBMCs. The receptors stem from a woman in her thirties or forties in good health.

There are many counts of this clonotype. The CDR3 nucleotides read TGCGCCAGCAGCTTGGAGGTTTCATCCGAGACCCAGTACTTC. Translation: CASSLEVSSETQYF. V gene TRBV5-1 combines with J gene TRBJ2-5; no clear D gene. The CDR3 is 14 amino acids. The V gene lost 0 bases and the J gene lost 5 bases, with 11 bases spanning the gap. The germline V gene has CDR1 SGHRS and CDR2 YFSETQ. The whole variable domain, filled in from reference TRBV5-1 and TRBJ2-5, reads KAGVTQTPRYLIKTRGQQVTLSCSPISGHRSVSWYQQTPGQGLQFLFEYFSETQRNKGNFPGRFSGRQFSNSRSEMNVSTLELGDSALYLCASSLEVSSETQYFGPGTRLLVL.

This clonotype was detected ten times or more. The rearrangement uses TRBV20-1 and TRBJ2-5, with 8 bases matching TRBD2. The germline V gene has CDR1 DFQATT and CDR2 SNEGSKA (reference sequence). The CDR3 runs to 15 residues. V dropped 0 bases and J dropped 4; count of bases not matched to a gene: 7. The CDR3 spells CSARDRAGAGETQYF. The DNA for the CDR3 is TGCAGTGCTAGAGACCGAGCGGGGGCTGGAGAGACCCAGTACTTC.

This clonotype was seen repeatedly, ten times or more. This chain joins TRBV12-3 or TRBV12-4 and TRBJ2-7; either TRBD1 or TRBD2 may fit D (5 bases each). CDR3 size: 15 residues. The V end was cut by 3 bases, the J end by 2 bases, with 14 bases between. DNA of the CDR3: TGTGCCAGCAGTTTCGCAGGGAGCGGAGCCTACGAGCAGTACTTC. It yields the protein CASSFAGSGAYEQYF.

As DNA, the CDR3 is TGCGCCAGCAGCCAACAGGGGGATGACTATGGCTACACCTTC. Its protein is CASSQQGDDYGYTF. The gene calls are TRBV5-1 and TRBJ1-2, with TRBD1 matching over 8 bases. CDR1 and CDR2 (germline): SGHRS, YFSETQ. The CDR3 is 14 amino acids. V dropped 4 bases and J dropped 3; count of bases not matched to a gene: 5. The variable domain in full, completed from reference TRBV5-1 and TRBJ1-2, reads KAGVTQTPRYLIKTRGQQVTLSCSPISGHRSVSWYQQTPGQGLQFLFEYFSETQRNKGNFPGRFSGRQFSNSRSEMNVSTLELGDSALYLCASSQQGDDYGYTFGSGTRLTVV.